This TCR beta chain was recorded in a study of T cells and Merkel cell carcinoma outcomes. Whole-study findings and limits: In Merkel cell carcinoma, repertoire and T-cell density reportedly predicted outcomes.

Sequencing was performed with immunoSEQ multiplex PCR; in TCRdb, only in-frame clones are kept and a portion is missing. Found here are thousands of clones, approximately 80% of them singletons; the top ten hold around 2.5%. V lost 5 bases to trimming and J lost 2 bases; unmatched junction nucleotides: 11. This CDR3 region has 16 residues. Looked up from germline, CDR1 is SQVTM and CDR2 is ANQGSEA. Comment on this clone: No antigen is known for it.

The V gene is TRBV29-1, the J gene TRBJ2-2; 7 bases align to TRBD1. The TCR sequence derives from a human donor with Merkel cell carcinoma. The sample taken for sequencing was tumor tissue from Merkel cell carcinoma. Written as DNA, the CDR3 is TGCAGCGTTCAGATAGGGGGCAGGGCCAACACCGGGGAGCTGTTTTTT. It specifies CSVQIGGRANTGELFF.